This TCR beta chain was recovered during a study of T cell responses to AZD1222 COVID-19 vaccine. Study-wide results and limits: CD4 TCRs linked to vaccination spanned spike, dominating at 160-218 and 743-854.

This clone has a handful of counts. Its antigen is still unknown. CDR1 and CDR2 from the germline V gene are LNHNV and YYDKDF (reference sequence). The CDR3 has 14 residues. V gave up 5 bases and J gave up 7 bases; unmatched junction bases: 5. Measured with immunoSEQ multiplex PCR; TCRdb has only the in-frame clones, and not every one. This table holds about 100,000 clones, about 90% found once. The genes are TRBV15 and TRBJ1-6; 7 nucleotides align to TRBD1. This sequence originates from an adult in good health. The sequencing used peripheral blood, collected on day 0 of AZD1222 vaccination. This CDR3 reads CATSPGTENSPLHF. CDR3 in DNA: TGTGCCACCAGCCCCGGGACAGAGAATTCACCCCTCCACTTT. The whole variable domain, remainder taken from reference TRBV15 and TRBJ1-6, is DAMVIQNPRYQVTQFGKPVTLSCSQTLNHNVMYWYQQKSSQAPKLLFHYYDKDFNNEADTPDNFQSRRPNTSFCFLDIRSPGLGDTAMYLCATSPGTENSPLHFGNGTRLTVT.